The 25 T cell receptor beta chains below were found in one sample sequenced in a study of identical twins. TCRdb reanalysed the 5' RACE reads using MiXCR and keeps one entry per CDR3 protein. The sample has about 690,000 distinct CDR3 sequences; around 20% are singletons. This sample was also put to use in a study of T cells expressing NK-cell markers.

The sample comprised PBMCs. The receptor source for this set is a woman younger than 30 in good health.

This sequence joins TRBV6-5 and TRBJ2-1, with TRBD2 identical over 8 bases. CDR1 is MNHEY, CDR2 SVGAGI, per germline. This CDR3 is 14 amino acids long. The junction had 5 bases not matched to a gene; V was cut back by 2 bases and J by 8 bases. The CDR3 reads CASSYAAGGDEQFF. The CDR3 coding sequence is TGTGCCAGCAGTTACGCGGCGGGAGGCGATGAGCAGTTCTTC.

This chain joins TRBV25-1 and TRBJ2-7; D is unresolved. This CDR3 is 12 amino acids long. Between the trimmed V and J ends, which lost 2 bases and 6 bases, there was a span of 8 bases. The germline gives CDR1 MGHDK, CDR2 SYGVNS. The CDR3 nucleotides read TGTGCCAGCAGTGAAGATACGGCCGAGCAGTACTTC. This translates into CASSEDTAEQYF.

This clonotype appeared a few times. CDR3 coding DNA: TGTGCCAGCAGCTCGGTAGGTTCCCGCTACGAGCAGTACTTC. This encodes CASSSVGSRYEQYF. V usage is TRBV6-2 or TRBV6-3 and J usage is TRBJ2-7, with D unclear. The CDR3 is 14 amino acids. V shed 6 bases and J shed 3 bases, with 15 bases lying between them. Germline lookup yields CDR1 MNHEY and CDR2 SVGEGT.

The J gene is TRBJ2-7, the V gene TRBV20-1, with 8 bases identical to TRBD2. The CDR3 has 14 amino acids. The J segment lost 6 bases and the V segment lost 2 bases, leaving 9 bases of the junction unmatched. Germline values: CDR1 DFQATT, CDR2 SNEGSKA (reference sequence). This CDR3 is CSARWRGASREQYF. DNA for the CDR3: TGCAGTGCTAGATGGCGGGGGGCCTCTCGCGAGCAGTACTTC.

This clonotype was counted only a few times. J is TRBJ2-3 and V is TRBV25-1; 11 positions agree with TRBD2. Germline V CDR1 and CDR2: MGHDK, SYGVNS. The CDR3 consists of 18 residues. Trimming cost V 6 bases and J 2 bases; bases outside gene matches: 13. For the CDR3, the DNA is TGTGCCAGCAGGGCCGGGACTAGCGGACTGTCTGCCACAGATACGCAGTATTTT. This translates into CASRAGTSGLSATDTQYF.

The CDR3 coding sequence is TGTGCCAGCAGCTCTGGGACCCAAGAGACCCAGTACTTC. Translation: CASSSGTQETQYF. V is TRBV7-3 and J is TRBJ2-5; D may match TRBD1 or TRBD2 (5 bases each). Germline V gives CDR1 SGHTA, CDR2 FQGTGA. The length of the CDR3 is 13 residues. Between the trimmed V and J ends, which lost 4 bases and 1 base, there was a span of 7 bases. Full variable domain (missing parts from reference TRBV7-3 and TRBJ2-5): GAGVSQTPSNKVTEKGKYVELRCDPISGHTALYWYRQSLGQGPEFLIYFQGTGAADDSGLPNDRFFAVRPEGSVSTLKIQRTERGDSAVYLCASSSGTQETQYFGPGTRLLVL.

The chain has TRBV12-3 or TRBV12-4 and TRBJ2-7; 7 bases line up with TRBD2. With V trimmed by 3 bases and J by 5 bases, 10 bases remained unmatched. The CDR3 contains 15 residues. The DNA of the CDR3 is TGTGCCAGCAGTTTCCTGGGAGGGCCTTACGACGAGCAGTACTTC. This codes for CASSFLGGPYDEQYF.

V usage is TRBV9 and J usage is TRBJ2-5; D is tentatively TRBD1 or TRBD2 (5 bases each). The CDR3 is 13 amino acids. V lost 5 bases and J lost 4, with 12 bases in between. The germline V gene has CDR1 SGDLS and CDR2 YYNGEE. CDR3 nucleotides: TGTGCCAGCAGTGCCGGGACGCGAGAGACCCAGTACTTC. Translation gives CASSAGTRETQYF.

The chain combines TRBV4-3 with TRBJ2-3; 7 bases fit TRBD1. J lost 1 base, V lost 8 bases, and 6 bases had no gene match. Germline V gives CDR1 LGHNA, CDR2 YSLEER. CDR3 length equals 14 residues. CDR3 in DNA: TGCGCCAGCGCCAGGGACAGCGGCACAGATACGCAGTATTTT. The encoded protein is CASARDSGTDTQYF.

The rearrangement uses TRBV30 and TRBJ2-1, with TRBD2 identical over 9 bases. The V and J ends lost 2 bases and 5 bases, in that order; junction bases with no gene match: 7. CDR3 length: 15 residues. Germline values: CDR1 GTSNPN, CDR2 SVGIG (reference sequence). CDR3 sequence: CAWSYGTSRDNEQFF. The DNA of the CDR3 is TGTGCCTGGAGTTACGGGACTAGCCGCGACAATGAGCAGTTCTTC.

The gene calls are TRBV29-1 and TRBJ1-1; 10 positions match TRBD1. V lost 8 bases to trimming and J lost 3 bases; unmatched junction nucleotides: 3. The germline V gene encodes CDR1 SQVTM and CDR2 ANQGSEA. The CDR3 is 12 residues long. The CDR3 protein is CSLGQGDTEAFF. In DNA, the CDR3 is TGCAGCCTTGGACAGGGGGACACTGAAGCTTTCTTT.

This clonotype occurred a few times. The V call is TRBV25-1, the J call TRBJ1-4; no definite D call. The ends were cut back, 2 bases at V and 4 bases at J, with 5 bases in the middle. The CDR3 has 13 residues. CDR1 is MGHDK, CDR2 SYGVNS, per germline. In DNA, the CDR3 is TGTGCCAGCAGTGAAAGCCGTAATGAAAAACTGTTTTTT. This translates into CASSESRNEKLFF.

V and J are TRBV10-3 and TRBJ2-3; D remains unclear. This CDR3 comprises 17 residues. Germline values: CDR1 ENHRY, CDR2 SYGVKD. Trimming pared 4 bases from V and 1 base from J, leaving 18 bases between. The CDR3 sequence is CAISARGRALGTDTQYF. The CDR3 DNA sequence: TGTGCCATCAGTGCAAGAGGTCGGGCCCTGGGCACAGATACGCAGTATTTT.

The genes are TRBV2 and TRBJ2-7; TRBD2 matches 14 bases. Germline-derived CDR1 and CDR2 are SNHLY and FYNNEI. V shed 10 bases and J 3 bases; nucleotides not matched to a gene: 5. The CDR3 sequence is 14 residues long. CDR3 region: CATRGTSGGYEQYF. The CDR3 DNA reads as TGTGCCACCCGAGGGACTAGCGGGGGCTACGAGCAGTACTTC.

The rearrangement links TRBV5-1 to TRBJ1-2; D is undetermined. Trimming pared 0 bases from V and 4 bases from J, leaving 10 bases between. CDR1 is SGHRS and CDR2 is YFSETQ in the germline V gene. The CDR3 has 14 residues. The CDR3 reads CASSLAGTGYGYTF. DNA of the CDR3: TGCGCCAGCAGCTTGGCCGGTACGGGCTATGGCTACACCTTC.

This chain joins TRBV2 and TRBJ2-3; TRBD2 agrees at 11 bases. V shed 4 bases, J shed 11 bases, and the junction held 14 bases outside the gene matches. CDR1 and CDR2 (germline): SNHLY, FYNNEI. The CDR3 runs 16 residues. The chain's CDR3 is CASSGNSGRVPLRQYF. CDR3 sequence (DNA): TGTGCCAGCAGTGGTAATAGCGGGAGGGTCCCTTTAAGGCAGTATTTT.

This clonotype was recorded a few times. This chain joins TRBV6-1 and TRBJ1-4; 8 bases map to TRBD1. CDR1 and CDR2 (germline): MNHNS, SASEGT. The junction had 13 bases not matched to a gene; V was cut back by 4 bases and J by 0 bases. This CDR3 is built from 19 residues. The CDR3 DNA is TGTGCCAGCAGTGCAGGGACAGGCGGATTCTCCTCAACTAATGAAAAACTGTTTTTT. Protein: CASSAGTGGFSSTNEKLFF.

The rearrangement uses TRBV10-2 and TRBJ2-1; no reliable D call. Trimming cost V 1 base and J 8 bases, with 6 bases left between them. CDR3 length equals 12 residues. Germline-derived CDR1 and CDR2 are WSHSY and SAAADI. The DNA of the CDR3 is TGCGCCAGCAGTGAGTTTAGGGATGAGCAGTTCTTC. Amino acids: CASSEFRDEQFF.

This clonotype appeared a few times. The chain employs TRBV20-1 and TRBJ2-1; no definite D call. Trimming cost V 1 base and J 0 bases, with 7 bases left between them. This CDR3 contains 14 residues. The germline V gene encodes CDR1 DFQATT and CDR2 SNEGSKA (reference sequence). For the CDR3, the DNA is TGCAGTGCTAGAGGTAATCCCTCCTACAATGAGCAGTTCTTC. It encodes CSARGNPSYNEQFF.

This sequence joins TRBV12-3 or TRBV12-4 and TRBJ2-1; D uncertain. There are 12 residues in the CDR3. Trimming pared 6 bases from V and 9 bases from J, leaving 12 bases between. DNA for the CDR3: TGTGCCAGCAGGCTAGAGTGGGGTGAGCAGTTCTTC. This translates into CASRLEWGEQFF.

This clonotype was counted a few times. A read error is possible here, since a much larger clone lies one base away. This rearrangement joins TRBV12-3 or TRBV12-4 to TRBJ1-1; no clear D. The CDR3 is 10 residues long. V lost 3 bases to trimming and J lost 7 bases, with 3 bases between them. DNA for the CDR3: TGTGCCAGCAGTTTTAGTGAAGCTTTCTTT. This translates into CASSFSEAFF.

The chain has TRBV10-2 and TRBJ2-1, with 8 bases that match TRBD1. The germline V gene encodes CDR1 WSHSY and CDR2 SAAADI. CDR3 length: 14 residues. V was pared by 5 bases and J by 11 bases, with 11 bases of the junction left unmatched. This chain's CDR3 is CASSPGTGEIKQFF. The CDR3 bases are TGCGCCAGCAGTCCCGGGACAGGAGAAATAAAGCAGTTCTTC.

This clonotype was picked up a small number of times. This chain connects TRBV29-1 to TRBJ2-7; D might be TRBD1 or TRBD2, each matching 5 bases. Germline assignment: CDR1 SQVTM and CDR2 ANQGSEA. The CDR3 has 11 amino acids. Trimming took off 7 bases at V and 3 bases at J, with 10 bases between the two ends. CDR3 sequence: CSGQRGYEQYF. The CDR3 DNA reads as TGCAGCGGGCAGAGGGGCTACGAGCAGTACTTC.

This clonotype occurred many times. The CDR3 region has the DNA TGCAGCGTTGAAGGCCCCGGGGGTGAGCAGTTCTTC. Protein product: CSVEGPGGEQFF. The chain employs TRBV29-1 and TRBJ2-1; TRBD2 is a possible D gene (6 bases). The CDR3 sequence is 12 residues long. Germline loops: CDR1 SQVTM, CDR2 ANQGSEA. The germline V and J ends were trimmed by 1 base and 9 bases, with 10 bases remaining between them.

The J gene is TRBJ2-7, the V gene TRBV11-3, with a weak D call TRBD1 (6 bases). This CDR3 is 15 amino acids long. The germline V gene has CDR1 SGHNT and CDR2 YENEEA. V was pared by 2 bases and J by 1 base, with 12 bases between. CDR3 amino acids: CASSLWARGSYEQYF. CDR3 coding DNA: TGTGCCAGCAGCTTATGGGCCAGGGGATCCTACGAGCAGTACTTC.